This T cell receptor (beta chain) was sequenced in a study of cytomegalovirus exposure and HLA in healthy donors. Study-level results: Productive status was seen about 87% or about 30% of the time for most TCR beta V segments in an earlier analysis.

Researchers ran the PCR with 60 Vbeta and 13 Jbeta primers. Here immunoSEQ multiplex PCR was the method, and the copy in TCRdb shows in-frame clones only, minus some. The sample has about 130,000 clones; about 84% are singletons. A few counts support this clone. The antigen remains undetermined. Sequencing was carried out using PBMCs. This sequence originates from a man between 18 and 35 years old in good health and CMV-seropositive.

CDR3 loop: CASSTGLADTDTQYF. The CDR3, as DNA: TGTGCCAGCAGCACCGGACTAGCGGACACAGATACGCAGTATTTT. The rearrangement links TRBV5-6 to TRBJ2-3; 10 bases fit TRBD2. The CDR3 is 15 amino acids. V was clipped by 4 bases and J by 2 bases; unmatched bases: 4. Germline values: CDR1 SGHDT, CDR2 YYEEEE.